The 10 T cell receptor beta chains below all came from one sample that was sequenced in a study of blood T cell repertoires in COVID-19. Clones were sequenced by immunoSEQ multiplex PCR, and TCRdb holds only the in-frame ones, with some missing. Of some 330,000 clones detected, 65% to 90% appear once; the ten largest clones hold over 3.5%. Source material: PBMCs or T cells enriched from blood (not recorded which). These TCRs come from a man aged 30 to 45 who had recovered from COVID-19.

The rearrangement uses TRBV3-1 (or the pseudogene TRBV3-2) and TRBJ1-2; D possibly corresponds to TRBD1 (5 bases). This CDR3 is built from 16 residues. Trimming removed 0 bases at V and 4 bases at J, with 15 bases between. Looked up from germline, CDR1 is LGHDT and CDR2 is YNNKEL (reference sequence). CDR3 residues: CASSQEGQGLVYGYTF. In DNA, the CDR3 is TGTGCCAGCAGCCAAGAGGGGCAGGGACTAGTCTATGGCTACACCTTC.

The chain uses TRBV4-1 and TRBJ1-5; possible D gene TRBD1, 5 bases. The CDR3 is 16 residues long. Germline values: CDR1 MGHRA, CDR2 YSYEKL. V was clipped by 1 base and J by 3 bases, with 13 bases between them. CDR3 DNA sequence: TGCGCCAGCAGCCAAGTTATTGGGGCCAACAATCAGCCCCAGCATTTT. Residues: CASSQVIGANNQPQHF.

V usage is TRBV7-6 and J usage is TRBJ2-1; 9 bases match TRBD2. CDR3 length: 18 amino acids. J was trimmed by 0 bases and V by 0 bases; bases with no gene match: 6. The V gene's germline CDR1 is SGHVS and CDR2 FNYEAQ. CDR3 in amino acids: CASSLASGGRSSYNEQFF. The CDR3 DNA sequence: TGTGCCAGCAGCTTAGCTAGCGGGGGCCGAAGCTCCTACAATGAGCAGTTCTTC. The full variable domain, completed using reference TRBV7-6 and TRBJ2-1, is GAGVSQSPRYKVTKRGQDVALRCDPISGHVSLYWYRQALGQGPEFLTYFNYEAQQDKSGLPNDRFSAERPEGSISTLTIQRTEQRDSAMYRCASSLASGGRSSYNEQFFGPGTRLTVL.

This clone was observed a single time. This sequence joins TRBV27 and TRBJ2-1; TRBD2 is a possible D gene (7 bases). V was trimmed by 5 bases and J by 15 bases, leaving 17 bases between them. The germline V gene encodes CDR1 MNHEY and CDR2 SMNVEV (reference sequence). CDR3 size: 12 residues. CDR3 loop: CASSLEGGGLFF. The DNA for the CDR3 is TGTGCCAGCAGTCTCGAAGGGGGGGGCCTGTTCTTC.

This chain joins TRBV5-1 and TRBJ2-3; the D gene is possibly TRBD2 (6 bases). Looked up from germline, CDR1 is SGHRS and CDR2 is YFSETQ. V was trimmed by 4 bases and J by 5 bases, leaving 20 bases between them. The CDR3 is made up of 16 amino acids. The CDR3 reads CASSPGRGAGIDTQYF. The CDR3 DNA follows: TGCGCCAGCAGCCCCGGGCGGGGCGCAGGAATAGATACGCAGTATTTT.

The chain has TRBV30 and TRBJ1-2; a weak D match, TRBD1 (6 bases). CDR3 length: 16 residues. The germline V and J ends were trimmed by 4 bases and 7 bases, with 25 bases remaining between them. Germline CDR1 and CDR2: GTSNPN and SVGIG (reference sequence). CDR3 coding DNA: TGTGCCTGGACCCCAGGGACTACAGGGTTCCGGGCTGGCTACACCTTC. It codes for CAWTPGTTGFRAGYTF.

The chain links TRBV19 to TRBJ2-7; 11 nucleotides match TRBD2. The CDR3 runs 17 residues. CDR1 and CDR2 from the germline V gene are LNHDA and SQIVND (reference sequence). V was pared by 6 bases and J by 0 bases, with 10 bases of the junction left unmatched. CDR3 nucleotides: TGTGCCAGTAGCAAGGGAACCGGGACTAGCGGCTCCTACGAGCAGTACTTC. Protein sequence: CASSKGTGTSGSYEQYF.

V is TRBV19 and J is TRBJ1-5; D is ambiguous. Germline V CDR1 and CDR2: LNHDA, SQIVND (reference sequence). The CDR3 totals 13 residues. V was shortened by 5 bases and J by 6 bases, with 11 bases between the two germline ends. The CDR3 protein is CASSRVAGQPQHF. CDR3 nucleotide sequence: TGTGCCAGTAGTCGGGTTGCGGGTCAGCCCCAGCATTTT.

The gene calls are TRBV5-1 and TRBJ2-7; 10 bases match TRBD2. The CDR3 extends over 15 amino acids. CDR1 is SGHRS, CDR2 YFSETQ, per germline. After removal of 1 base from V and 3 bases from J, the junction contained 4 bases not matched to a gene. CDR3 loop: CASSLTSGAYYEQYF. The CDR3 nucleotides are TGCGCCAGCAGCTTGACTAGCGGGGCCTACTACGAGCAGTACTTC.

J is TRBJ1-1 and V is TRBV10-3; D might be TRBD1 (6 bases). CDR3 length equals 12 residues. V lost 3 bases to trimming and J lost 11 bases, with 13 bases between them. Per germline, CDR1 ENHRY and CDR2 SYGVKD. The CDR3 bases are TGTGCCATCAGTGAAACAGGGTCGGGCGCTTTCTTT. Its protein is CAISETGSGAFF.